Each of the 5 T cell receptor beta chains below was sequenced from the same sample in a study of blood T cell repertoires in COVID-19. Sequencing was performed with immunoSEQ multiplex PCR; in TCRdb, only in-frame clones are kept and a portion is missing. Of more than 300,000 clones in the sample, 90% to 95% were seen once. Sequencing was performed on peripheral blood. The receptors derive from a woman aged 18-29 years who had recovered from COVID-19.

The chain joins TRBV30 to TRBJ1-4; D is uncertain. In germline, CDR1 is GTSNPN, CDR2 SVGIG (reference sequence). The CDR3 sequence is 14 residues long. V lost 7 bases to trimming and J lost 0 bases, with 12 bases between them. The CDR3 region is CAFTPRATNEKLFF. The CDR3 nucleotides read TGTGCCTTCACCCCCCGGGCAACTAATGAAAAACTGTTTTTT.

The chain joins TRBV28 to TRBJ2-7; TRBD1 matches 9 bases. The CDR3 length is 13 residues. Germline loops: CDR1 MDHEN, CDR2 SYDVKM. The V and J ends lost 8 bases and 5 bases, in that order; junction bases with no gene match: 7. The CDR3 loop is CASEGGQGDEQYV. In DNA form, the CDR3 reads TGTGCCAGCGAAGGGGGACAGGGTGACGAGCAGTACGTC.

This chain uses TRBV4-3 with TRBJ1-1, with D maybe TRBD1 (5 bases). V was pared by 5 bases and J by 10 bases, with 26 bases between. The germline gives CDR1 LGHNA, CDR2 YSLEER. The CDR3 spans 16 residues. The DNA for the CDR3 is TGCGCCAGCAGCGCCCAAGATGGGTTTAGGGGCCTCGGAGCTTTCTTT. It yields the protein CASSAQDGFRGLGAFF.

The chain is built from TRBV27 and TRBJ2-7, with 7 bases lining up with TRBD1. V shed 6 bases, J shed 6 bases, and the junction held 5 bases outside the gene matches. Germline CDR1 reads MNHEY; CDR2 reads SMNVEV (reference sequence). There are 12 residues in the CDR3. This CDR3 reads CASRATGLEQYV. CDR3 nucleotide sequence: TGTGCCAGCAGGGCGACAGGGCTCGAGCAGTACGTC.

This chain links TRBV7-7 with TRBJ2-2; D ambiguous. The CDR3 is 13 amino acids. Trimming cost V 5 bases and J 5 bases, with 9 bases left between them. The V gene's germline CDR1 is SSHAT and CDR2 FNYEAQ (reference sequence). CDR3 DNA sequence: TGTGCCAGCAGCCTCGTCCTGACCGGGGAGCTGTTTTTT. This codes for CASSLVLTGELFF.